These T cell receptor beta chains were read from a single sample in a study of T cells in Graves' hyperthyroidism and ophthalmopathy. TCRdb redid the calling of the multiplex PCR reads with MiXCR, one entry per CDR3 protein. This table holds fewer than 350,000 distinct CDR3 sequences, around a sixth found once. The sample taken for sequencing was blood. The receptors stem from a woman between 45 and 65 years old with Graves' hyperthyroidism. The CDR3 runs from the conserved cysteine through the conserved F or W. The D gene is left open where the match is weak. Expanded clones get a size class; other rows say once, few or many, or leave the size out.

>TRBJ1-4|few|.|TRBV29-1
CSVEGTGTGKLFF
TGCAGCGTTGAAGGGACCGGGACGGGAAAACTGTTTTTT
>TRBJ1-6|many|TRBD1|TRBV28
CASRTDRAYNSPLHF
TGTGCCAGCAGAACGGACAGGGCCTATAATTCACCCCTCCACTTT
>TRBJ1-3|.|.|TRBV13
CASSRFQYSGNTIYF
TGCGCCAGCAGCCGATTTCAGTACTCTGGAAACACCATATATTTT
>TRBJ2-7|few|.|TRBV6-5
CASSLNKEGEQYF
TGTGCCAGCAGTTTAAACAAGGAAGGCGAGCAGTACTTC
>TRBJ1-1|many|.|TRBV11-2
CATRRDTEAFF
TGTGCCACCCGTCGGGACACTGAAGCTTTCTTT
>TRBJ2-1|.|.|TRBV7-2
CASRRGADSYNEQFF
TGTGCCAGCAGACGGGGGGCCGACAGCTACAATGAGCAGTTCTTC
>TRBJ2-1|few|.|TRBV7-8
CASSLEWSVGAEQFF
TGTGCCAGCAGCTTAGAGTGGTCAGTTGGTGCCGAGCAGTTCTTC
>TRBJ2-2|.|.|TRBV30
CAVHGTANTGELFF
TGTGCCGTACACGGGACGGCGAACACCGGGGAGCTGTTTTTT
>TRBJ2-1|few|TRBD2|TRBV25-1
CASSVGLAGGQGGQFF
TGTGCCAGCAGTGTCGGACTAGCGGGGGGGCAGGGGGGGCAGTTCTTC
>TRBJ1-1|.|.|TRBV29-1
CSVETGRTNTEAFF
TGCAGCGTTGAAACAGGGAGAACGAACACTGAAGCTTTCTTT
>TRBJ2-5|many|.|TRBV18
CASHAPDQETQYF
TGTGCCAGCCACGCCCCCGACCAAGAGACCCAGTACTTC
>TRBJ2-7|few|.|TRBV30
CAWSVDSSKKQYF
TGTGCCTGGAGTGTAGACAGTTCTAAGAAGCAGTACTTC
>TRBJ1-6|few|.|TRBV11-2
CASSLAGSSSPLHF
TGTGCCAGCAGCTTAGCTGGCAGCTCCTCACCCCTCCACTTT
>TRBJ2-2|.|TRBD1|TRBV6-1
CASSRDRALPGELFF
TGTGCCAGCAGCCGCGACAGGGCGCTCCCCGGGGAGCTGTTTTTT
>TRBJ1-6|few|.|TRBV27
CASSFRPDLGNSPLHF
TGTGCCAGCAGTTTCAGGCCTGATTTGGGCAATTCACCCCTCCACTTT
>TRBJ2-7|.|.|TRBV20-1
CSAYGGLGSYEQYF
TGCAGTGCTTACGGAGGGCTCGGCTCCTACGAGCAGTACTTC
>TRBJ1-2|few|.|TRBV2
CASSEQGVTDGYTF
TGTGCCAGCAGTGAACAGGGTGTGACAGATGGCTACACCTTC
>TRBJ2-7|few|.|TRBV20-1
CSAINIGREDEQYF
TGCAGTGCTATAAATATCGGAAGAGAGGACGAGCAGTACTTC
>TRBJ2-3|few|TRBD2|TRBV25-1
CASSESGGTRTDTQYF
TGTGCCAGCAGTGAATCGGGGGGGACACGCACAGATACGCAGTATTTT
>TRBJ1-1|many|.|TRBV18
CASSTGANTEAFF
TGTGCCAGCTCTACAGGAGCTAACACTGAAGCTTTCTTT
>TRBJ2-1|.|.|TRBV19
CASSIGGLRLASYNEQFF
TGTGCCAGTAGTATCGGAGGGCTACGCCTGGCGTCCTACAATGAGCAGTTCTTC
>TRBJ2-3|few|TRBD2|TRBV20-1
CSAHPLSGGGADTQYF
TGCAGTGCTCACCCTCTGAGCGGGGGGGGGGCAGATACGCAGTATTTT
>TRBJ2-1|.|TRBD1|TRBV29-1
CSVQTGGRRNEQFF
TGCAGCGTCCAGACAGGGGGGAGGCGGAATGAGCAGTTCTTC
>TRBJ2-7|many|.|TRBV11-2
CASSIAGVSYEQYF
TGTGCCAGCAGCATCGCAGGGGTTTCCTACGAGCAGTACTTC
>TRBJ1-1|many|TRBD1|TRBV27
CASSSWDRVNTEAFF
TGTGCCAGCAGTTCCTGGGACAGGGTGAACACTGAAGCTTTCTTT
>TRBJ2-5|many|TRBD2|TRBV9
CASSKGAGGPSETQYF
TGTGCCAGCAGCAAAGGTGCGGGAGGGCCTTCAGAGACCCAGTACTTC
>TRBJ1-6|.|.|TRBV5-1
CASSLVGRGSPLHF
TGCGCCAGCAGCTTGGTAGGGCGAGGGTCACCCCTCCACTTT
>TRBJ2-7|.|.|TRBV10-3
CAITQTGYEQYF
TGTGCCATCACCCAGACCGGCTACGAGCAGTACTTC
>TRBJ1-1|many|.|TRBV10-1
CASSEDPTTEAFF
TGCGCCAGCAGTGAGGACCCGACCACTGAAGCTTTCTTT
>TRBJ2-5|.|.|TRBV29-1
CSVEDPRRTQETQYF
TGCAGCGTTGAAGATCCGAGACGGACACAAGAGACCCAGTACTTC
>TRBJ2-3|many|TRBD2|TRBV28
CASSITSGSTDTQYF
TGTGCCAGCAGTATTACTAGCGGGAGTACCGATACGCAGTATTTT
>TRBJ2-1|.|TRBD2|TRBV2
CASSRLAGGGAEQFF
TGTGCCAGCAGCCGACTAGCGGGGGGGGGGGCCGAGCAGTTCTTC
>TRBJ2-7|many|.|TRBV12-3/TRBV12-4
CASSLGQGSPSYEQYF
TGTGCCAGCAGTTTAGGGCAGGGCAGTCCTTCCTACGAGCAGTACTTC
>TRBJ2-1|.|TRBD2|TRBV28
CASSLSGSSLNEQFF
TGTGCCAGCAGTCTTAGCGGGAGTAGCTTAAATGAGCAGTTCTTC
>TRBJ1-2|few|.|TRBV28
CAARAHYGYTF
TGTGCGGCCAGGGCTCACTATGGCTACACCTTC
>TRBJ1-4|.|TRBD1|TRBV5-5
CASSLVGGDGKLFF
TGTGCCAGCAGCTTGGTAGGGGGCGACGGAAAACTGTTTTTT
>TRBJ1-1|many|.|TRBV27
CASSSWVGGVSFTEAFF
TGTGCCAGCAGTTCATGGGTTGGGGGGGTTTCTTTCACTGAAGCTTTCTTT
>TRBJ1-5|few|TRBD1|TRBV27
CASSWGTGNQPQHF
TGTGCCAGCAGTTGGGGGACAGGAAATCAGCCCCAGCATTTT
>TRBJ1-3|.|.|TRBV12-3/TRBV12-4
CASNPGTGNTIYF
TGTGCCAGCAACCCGGGGACTGGAAACACCATATATTTT
>TRBJ2-3|many|.|TRBV5-1
CASSLMAANTDTQYF
TGCGCCAGCAGCTTGATGGCGGCCAACACAGATACGCAGTATTTT
>TRBJ2-5|.|.|TRBV5-4
CASSLGHGASETQYF
TGTGCCAGCAGCTTAGGCCACGGGGCGTCAGAGACCCAGTACTTC
>TRBJ2-7|few|.|TRBV5-1
CASSPDREQYF
TGCGCCAGCAGCCCAGACAGGGAGCAGTACTTC
>TRBJ1-2|.|.|TRBV12-3/TRBV12-4
CASSSFEGRMGYTF
TGTGCCAGCAGTTCCTTTGAGGGTAGGATGGGCTACACCTTC
>TRBJ2-2|.|.|TRBV5-1
CASSPRQEGGELFF
TGCGCCAGCAGTCCTCGACAGGAGGGCGGGGAGCTGTTTTTT
>TRBJ1-5|many|TRBD1|TRBV2
CASSEGPGQGWNQPQHF
TGTGCCAGCAGTGAAGGCCCGGGACAGGGGTGGAATCAGCCCCAGCATTTT
>TRBJ1-1|few|.|TRBV5-8
CASSFREVNTEAFF
TGTGCCAGCAGCTTTCGGGAGGTGAACACTGAAGCTTTCTTT
>TRBJ2-5|once|TRBD2|TRBV2
CASTNPGTKEETQYF
TGTGCCAGCACAAACCCCGGGACTAAAGAAGAGACCCAGTACTTC
>TRBJ2-1|many|TRBD2|TRBV28
CASSFTTSGNPYNEQFF
TGTGCCAGCAGTTTTACGACTAGCGGGAACCCCTACAATGAGCAGTTCTTC
>TRBJ2-1|.|.|TRBV19
CASSMGRPNSYNEQFF
TGTGCCAGTAGTATGGGGCGTCCGAACTCCTACAATGAGCAGTTCTTC
>TRBJ2-5|.|TRBD1|TRBV6-1
CASRGLGQPYQETQYF
TGTGCCAGCAGAGGCTTGGGACAGCCGTACCAAGAGACCCAGTACTTC
>TRBJ2-2|.|TRBD2|TRBV6-5
CASSYSRASGAPNTGELFF
TGTGCCAGCAGTTACTCCCGGGCTAGCGGGGCCCCGAACACCGGGGAGCTGTTTTTT
>TRBJ1-4|many|.|TRBV12-3/TRBV12-4
CASSLRPGRTNEKLFF
TGTGCCAGCAGTTTAAGGCCAGGGAGAACTAATGAAAAACTGTTTTTT
>TRBJ1-2|.|.|TRBV20-1
CSARWGEGYTF
TGCAGTGCCCGATGGGGAGAAGGCTACACCTTC
>TRBJ2-2|many|.|TRBV12-3/TRBV12-4
CASRRRDTGELFF
TGTGCCAGCCGCCGTAGGGACACCGGGGAGCTGTTTTTT
>TRBJ1-1|many|TRBD1|TRBV2
CASLGQGFRGTEAFF
TGTGCCAGTTTGGGACAGGGGTTTCGGGGAACTGAAGCTTTCTTT
>TRBJ1-6|.|.|TRBV19
CASSKDYNSPLHF
TGTGCCAGTAGCAAGGATTATAATTCACCCCTCCACTTT
>TRBJ1-2|.|.|TRBV28
CASTDSGGYTF
TGTGCCAGCACGGACTCTGGTGGCTACACCTTC
>TRBJ2-5|.|.|TRBV7-3
CASSLGNGETQYF
TGTGCCAGCAGCTTAGGCAATGGGGAGACCCAGTACTTC
>TRBJ1-1|few|.|TRBV13
CASSLQGSHQAFF
TGTGCCAGCAGCTTGCAGGGGAGCCATCAAGCTTTCTTT
>TRBJ2-7|many|TRBD2|TRBV12-3/TRBV12-4
CASSPSHLAGVYEQYF
TGTGCCAGCTCCCCCTCACACCTAGCGGGAGTCTACGAGCAGTACTTC